The rows below give T cell receptor beta chains drawn from one sample of a study of fetal regulatory T cell absence and autoimmunity. Libraries were prepared by immunoSEQ multiplex PCR; TCRdb keeps only in-frame clonotypes and omits some of them. The data contain some 87,000 clones, more than 70% of them singletons. What was sequenced was pancreas tissue. The receptors come from a male donor with IPEX syndrome. Each CDR3 is given with its conserved first and last residue. The D gene is left open where the match is weak. Size tells how often a clone was seen (once, few, many) or the class of an expanded clone, and some rows leave it out.

cdr3_aa	cdr3_nt	cdr3_length	d_call	v_call	j_call	clone_size
CATALAEKDEQFF	TGTGCCACCGCACTAGCGGAGAAGGATGAGCAGTTCTTC	13	TRBD2	TRBV10-3	TRBJ2-1	NA
CASGRGRATDTQYF	TGCGCCAGCGGTCGAGGGAGGGCCACAGATACGCAGTATTTT	14	TRBD2	TRBV5-1	TRBJ2-3	NA
CASSLISQGVTDTQYF	TGTGCCAGCAGCTTAATATCCCAAGGGGTCACAGATACGCAGTATTTT	16	NA	TRBV11-2	TRBJ2-3	NA
CASSLGGRTDTQYF	TGTGCCAGCAGCTTGGGGGGGAGGACAGATACGCAGTATTTT	14	TRBD2	TRBV7-9	TRBJ2-3	NA
CASSLGGQGYEQYF	TGTGCCAGCAGCTTGGGGGGACAGGGCTACGAGCAGTACTTC	14	TRBD1	TRBV5-4	TRBJ2-7	NA
CASSRYRQSLYNSPLHF	TGCGCCAGCAGTCGCTACCGACAGTCCCTTTATAATTCACCCCTCCACTTT	17	NA	TRBV23-1	TRBJ1-6	NA
CASSFGTSGNEQYF	TGCGCCAGCAGCTTCGGGACTAGCGGGAACGAGCAGTACTTC	14	TRBD2	TRBV5-1	TRBJ2-7	NA
CASSYGLDWFF	TGTGCCAGCAGTTACGGTTTAGATTGGTTCTTC	11	NA	TRBV6-5	TRBJ2-1	NA
CASSIVISTDTQYF	TGTGCCAGCAGCATAGTGATTAGCACAGATACGCAGTATTTT	14	NA	TRBV7-9	TRBJ2-3	NA
CASSFASDEQFF	TGTGCCAGCAGCTTTGCCTCCGATGAGCAGTTCTTC	12	NA	TRBV5-5	TRBJ2-1	NA
CATSRTGDTEAFF	TGTGCCACCAGCAGGACAGGGGACACTGAAGCTTTCTTT	13	TRBD1	TRBV15	TRBJ1-1	NA
CASSAGPQGTQYF	TGTGCCAGCAGCGCAGGTCCACAGGGGACGCAGTATTTT	13	TRBD1	TRBV11-2	TRBJ2-3	NA
CASGLTSGGYNEQFF	TGTGCTAGTGGTTTGACTAGCGGGGGGTACAATGAGCAGTTCTTC	15	TRBD2	TRBV12-5	TRBJ2-1	NA
CATSRAVLGETQYF	TGTGCCACCAGCAGAGCCGTCCTCGGGGAGACCCAGTACTTC	14	NA	TRBV15	TRBJ2-5	NA
CASSAHYGNYGYTF	TGTGCCAGCAGCGCTCACTACGGGAACTATGGCTACACCTTC	14	NA	TRBV9	TRBJ1-2	NA
CASRSRGQDKNIQYF	TGTGCCAGCAGGTCTAGGGGGCAAGACAAAAACATTCAGTACTTC	15	TRBD1	TRBV27	TRBJ2-4	NA
CASRLVGRNYNEQFF	TGTGCAAGTCGCTTAGTGGGCAGGAATTACAATGAGCAGTTCTTC	15	NA	TRBV12-2	TRBJ2-1	NA
CASSLARTGTNYGYTF	TGTGCCAGCAGCTTAGCCCGGACAGGGACTAACTATGGCTACACCTTC	16	TRBD1	TRBV7-8	TRBJ1-2	NA
CASSLGTLSYNEQFF	TGTGCCAGCAGCTTAGGGACTCTATCCTACAATGAGCAGTTCTTC	15	NA	TRBV7-6	TRBJ2-1	NA
CASSAQGQPQHF	TGTGCCAGTAGTGCGCAGGGCCAGCCCCAGCATTTT	12	NA	TRBV19	TRBJ1-5	NA
CASSRGAGYGYTF	TGTGCCAGCTCCAGAGGGGCGGGCTATGGCTACACCTTC	13	NA	TRBV18	TRBJ1-2	few
CASSANRGREQYF	TGTGCCAGCAGCGCCAACAGGGGGCGCGAGCAGTACTTC	13	TRBD1	TRBV7-2	TRBJ2-7	once
CAWTSPNPGLAGVPTSTDTQYF	TGTGCCTGGACCTCACCAAATCCGGGACTAGCGGGCGTACCCACTAGCACAGATACGCAGTATTTT	22	TRBD2	TRBV30	TRBJ2-3	NA
CASSTRDNTEAFF	TGTGCCAGTAGTACCCGGGACAACACTGAAGCTTTCTTT	13	NA	TRBV19	TRBJ1-1	NA
CASSPGRDFYEQYF	TGCGCCAGCAGCCCAGGCCGGGACTTCTACGAGCAGTACTTC	14	NA	TRBV5-1	TRBJ2-7	few
CAIRAGYEQYF	TGTGCCATCAGAGCGGGCTACGAGCAGTACTTC	11	NA	TRBV10-3	TRBJ2-7	few
CAWSLRGPGEQYF	TGTGCCTGGAGCCTTCGTGGGCCGGGCGAGCAGTACTTC	13	NA	TRBV30	TRBJ2-7	NA